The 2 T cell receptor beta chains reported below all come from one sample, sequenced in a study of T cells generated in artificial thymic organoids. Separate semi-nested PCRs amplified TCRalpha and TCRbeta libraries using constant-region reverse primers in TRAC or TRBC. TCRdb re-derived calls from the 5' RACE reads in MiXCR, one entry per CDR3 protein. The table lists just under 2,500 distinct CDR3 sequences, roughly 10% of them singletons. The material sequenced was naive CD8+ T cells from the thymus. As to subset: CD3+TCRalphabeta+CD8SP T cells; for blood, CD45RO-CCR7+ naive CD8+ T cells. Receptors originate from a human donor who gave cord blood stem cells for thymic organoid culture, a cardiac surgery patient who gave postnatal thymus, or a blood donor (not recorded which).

CDR3 in amino acids: CASSPDWGFYGYTF. CDR3 nucleotide sequence: TGTGCCAGCAGTCCAGATTGGGGGTTCTATGGCTACACCTTC. V usage is TRBV6-5 and J usage is TRBJ1-2; the D gene is possibly TRBD1 (5 bases). This CDR3 is 14 amino acids long. CDR1 MNHEY and CDR2 SVGAGI come from the germline V gene. V lost 5 bases and J lost 4, with 14 bases in between.

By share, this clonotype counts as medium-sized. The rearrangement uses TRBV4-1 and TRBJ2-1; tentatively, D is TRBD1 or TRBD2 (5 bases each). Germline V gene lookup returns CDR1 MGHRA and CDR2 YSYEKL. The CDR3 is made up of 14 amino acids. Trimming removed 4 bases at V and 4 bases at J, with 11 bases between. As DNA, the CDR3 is TGCGCCAGCAGCCCGGGACCCGGGTACAATGAGCAGTTCTTC. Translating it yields CASSPGPGYNEQFF.